This T cell receptor (beta chain) is from a study of blood T cell repertoires in COVID-19. For the study at large: Samples representing acute and convalescent COVID-19 were sourced from the United States, Italy and Spain. PBMCs, B-cell-depleted T cells, or T cells were the source of the cDNA or gDNA that made up the material.

This CDR3 is built from 15 residues. Germline assignment: CDR1 MNHNS and CDR2 SASEGT. V lost 2 bases, J lost 0 bases, and 11 bases lay in between. Assay: immunoSEQ multiplex PCR; the TCRdb copy retains only in-frame clones and omits some. This sample yields some 250,000 clones, of which 81% are seen a single time; less than 3% belongs to the top ten. Sequenced input: peripheral blood. V usage is TRBV6-1 and J usage is TRBJ2-7; perhaps TRBD1 as D (5 bases). The clonotype was recovered from an older woman with active or convalescent COVID-19. CDR3 sequence: CASSEIGHDSYEQYF. Here the CDR3 DNA reads TGTGCCAGCAGTGAAATCGGACACGACTCCTACGAGCAGTACTTC.